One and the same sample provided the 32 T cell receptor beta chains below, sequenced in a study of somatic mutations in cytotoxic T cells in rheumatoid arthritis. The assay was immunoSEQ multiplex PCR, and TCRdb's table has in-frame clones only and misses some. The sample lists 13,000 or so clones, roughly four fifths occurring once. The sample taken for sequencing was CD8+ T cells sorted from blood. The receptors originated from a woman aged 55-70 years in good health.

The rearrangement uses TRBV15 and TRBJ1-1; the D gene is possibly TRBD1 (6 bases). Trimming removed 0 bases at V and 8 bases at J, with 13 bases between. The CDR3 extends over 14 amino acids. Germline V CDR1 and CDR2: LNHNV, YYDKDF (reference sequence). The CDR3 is CATSRDRGHGEAFF. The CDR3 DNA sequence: TGTGCCACCAGCAGAGACAGGGGCCACGGCGAAGCTTTCTTT.

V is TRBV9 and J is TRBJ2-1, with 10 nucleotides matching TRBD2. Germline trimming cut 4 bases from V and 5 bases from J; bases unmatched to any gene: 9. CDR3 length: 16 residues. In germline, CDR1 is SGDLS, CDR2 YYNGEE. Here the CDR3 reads CASSSLSGGDNNEQFF. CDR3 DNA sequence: TGTGCCAGCAGCTCCCTCAGCGGGGGGGACAACAATGAGCAGTTCTTC.

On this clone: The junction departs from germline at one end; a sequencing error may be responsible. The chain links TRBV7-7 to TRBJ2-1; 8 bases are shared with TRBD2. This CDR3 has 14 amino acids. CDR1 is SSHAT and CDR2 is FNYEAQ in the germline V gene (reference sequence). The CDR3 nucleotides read TGTGCTAGCAGCCCCGGGGGGGGTTACAATGAGCAGTTCTTC. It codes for CASSPGGGYNEQFF.

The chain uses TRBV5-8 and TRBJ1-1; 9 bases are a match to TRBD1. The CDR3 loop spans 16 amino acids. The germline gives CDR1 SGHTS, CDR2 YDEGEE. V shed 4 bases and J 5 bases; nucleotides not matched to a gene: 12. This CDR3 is CASSAYEGQGNTEAFF. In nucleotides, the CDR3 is TGTGCCAGCAGCGCGTATGAAGGACAGGGGAATACTGAAGCTTTCTTT. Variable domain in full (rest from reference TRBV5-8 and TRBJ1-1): EAGVTQSPTHLIKTRGQQATLRCSPISGHTSVYWYQQALGLGLQFLLWYDEGEERNRGNFPPRFSGRQFPNYSSELNVNALELEDSALYLCASSAYEGQGNTEAFFGQGTRLTVV.

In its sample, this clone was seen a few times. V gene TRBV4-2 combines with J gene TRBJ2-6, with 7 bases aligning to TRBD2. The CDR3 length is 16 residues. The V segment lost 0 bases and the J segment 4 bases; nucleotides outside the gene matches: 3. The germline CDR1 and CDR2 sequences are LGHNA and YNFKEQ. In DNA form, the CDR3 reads TGTGCCAGCAGCCAAGAGGGAGGGTCCGGGGCCAACGTCCTGACTTTC. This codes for CASSQEGGSGANVLTF.

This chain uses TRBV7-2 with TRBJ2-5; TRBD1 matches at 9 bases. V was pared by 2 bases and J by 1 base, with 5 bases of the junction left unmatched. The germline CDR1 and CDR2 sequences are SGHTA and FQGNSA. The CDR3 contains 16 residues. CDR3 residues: CASSLPTDRGQETQYF. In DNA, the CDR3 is TGTGCCAGCAGCTTACCGACGGACAGGGGCCAAGAGACCCAGTACTTC. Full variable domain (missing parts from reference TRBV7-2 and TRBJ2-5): GAGVSQSPSNKVTEKGKDVELRCDPISGHTALYWYRQSLGQGLEFLIYFQGNSAPDKSGLPSDRFSAERTGGSVSTLTIQRTQQEDSAVYLCASSLPTDRGQETQYFGPGTRLLVL.

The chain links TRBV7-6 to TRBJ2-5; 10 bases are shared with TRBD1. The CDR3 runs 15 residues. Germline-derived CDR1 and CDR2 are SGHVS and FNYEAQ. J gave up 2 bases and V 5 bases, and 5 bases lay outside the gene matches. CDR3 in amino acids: CASSPRQGAQETQYF. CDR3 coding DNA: TGTGCCAGCAGCCCTAGACAGGGGGCTCAAGAGACCCAGTACTTC.

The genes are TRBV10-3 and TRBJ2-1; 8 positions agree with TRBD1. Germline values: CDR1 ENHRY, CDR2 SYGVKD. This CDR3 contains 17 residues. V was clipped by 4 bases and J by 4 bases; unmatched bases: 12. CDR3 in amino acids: CAISGQGTQSPYNEQFF. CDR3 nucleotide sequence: TGTGCCATCAGTGGACAGGGGACCCAAAGTCCTTACAATGAGCAGTTCTTC.

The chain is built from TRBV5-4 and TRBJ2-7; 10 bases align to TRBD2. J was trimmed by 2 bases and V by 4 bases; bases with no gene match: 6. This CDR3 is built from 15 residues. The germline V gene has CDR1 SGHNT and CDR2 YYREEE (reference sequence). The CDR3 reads CASSPGTSATYEQYF. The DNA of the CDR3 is TGTGCCAGCAGCCCTGGGACTAGCGCAACCTACGAGCAGTACTTC.

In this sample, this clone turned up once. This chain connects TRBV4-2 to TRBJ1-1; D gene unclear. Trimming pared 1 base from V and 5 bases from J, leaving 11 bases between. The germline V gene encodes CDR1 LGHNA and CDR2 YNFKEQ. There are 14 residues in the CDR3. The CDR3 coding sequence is TGTGCCAGCAGCCAAGCGGGCGGGAGTACTGAAGCTTTCTTT. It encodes CASSQAGGSTEAFF.

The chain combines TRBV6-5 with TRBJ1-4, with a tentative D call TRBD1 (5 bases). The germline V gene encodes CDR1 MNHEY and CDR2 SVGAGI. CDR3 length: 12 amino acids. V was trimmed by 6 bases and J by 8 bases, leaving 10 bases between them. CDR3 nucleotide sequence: TGTGCCAGCAGCCCAGGGAGGGAAAAACTGTTTTTT. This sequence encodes CASSPGREKLFF.

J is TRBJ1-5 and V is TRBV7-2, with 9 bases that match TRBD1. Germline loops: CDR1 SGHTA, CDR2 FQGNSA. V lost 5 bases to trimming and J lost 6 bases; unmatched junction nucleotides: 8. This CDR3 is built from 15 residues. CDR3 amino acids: CASSPHRGPRQPQHF. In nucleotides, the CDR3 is TGTGCCAGCAGCCCCCACAGGGGGCCTCGTCAGCCCCAGCATTTT. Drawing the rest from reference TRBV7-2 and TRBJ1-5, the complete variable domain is GAGVSQSPSNKVTEKGKDVELRCDPISGHTALYWYRQSLGQGLEFLIYFQGNSAPDKSGLPSDRFSAERTGGSVSTLTIQRTQQEDSAVYLCASSPHRGPRQPQHFGDGTRLSIL.

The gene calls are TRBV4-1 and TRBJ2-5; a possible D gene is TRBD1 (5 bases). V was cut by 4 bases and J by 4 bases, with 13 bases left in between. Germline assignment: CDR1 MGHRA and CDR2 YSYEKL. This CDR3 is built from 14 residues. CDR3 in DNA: TGCGCCAGCAGCCTCAATGGGGCGGCAGAGACCCAGTACTTC. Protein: CASSLNGAAETQYF.

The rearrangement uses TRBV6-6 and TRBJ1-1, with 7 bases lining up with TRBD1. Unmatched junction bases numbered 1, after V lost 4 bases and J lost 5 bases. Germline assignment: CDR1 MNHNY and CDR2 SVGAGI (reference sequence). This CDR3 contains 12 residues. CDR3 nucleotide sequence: TGTGCCAGCAGTTCAGGGGGTACTGAAGCTTTCTTT. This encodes CASSSGGTEAFF.

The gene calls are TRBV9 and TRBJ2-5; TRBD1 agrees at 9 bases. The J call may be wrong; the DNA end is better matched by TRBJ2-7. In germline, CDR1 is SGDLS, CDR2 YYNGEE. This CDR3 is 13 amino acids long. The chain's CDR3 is CASSVGQGDEQYF. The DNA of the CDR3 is TGTGCCAGCAGCGTAGGACAGGGGGACGAGCAGTACTTC.

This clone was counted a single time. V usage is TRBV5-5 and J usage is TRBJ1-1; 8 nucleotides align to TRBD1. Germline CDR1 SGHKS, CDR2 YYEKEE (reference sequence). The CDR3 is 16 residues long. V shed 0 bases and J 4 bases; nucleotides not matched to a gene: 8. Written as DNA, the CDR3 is TGTGCCAGCAGCTTGGGGACAGGGACACTTAGCACTGAAGCTTTCTTT. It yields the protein CASSLGTGTLSTEAFF.

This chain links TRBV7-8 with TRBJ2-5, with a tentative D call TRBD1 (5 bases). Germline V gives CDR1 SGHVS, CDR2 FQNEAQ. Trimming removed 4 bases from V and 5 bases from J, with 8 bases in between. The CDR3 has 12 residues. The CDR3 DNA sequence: TGTGCCAGCAGCTCCCACAGGGAGACCCAGTACTTC. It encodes CASSSHRETQYF.

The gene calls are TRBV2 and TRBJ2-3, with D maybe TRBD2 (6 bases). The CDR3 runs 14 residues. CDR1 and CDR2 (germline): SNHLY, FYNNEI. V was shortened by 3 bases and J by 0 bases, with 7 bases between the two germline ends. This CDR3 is CASSEAGSTDTQYF. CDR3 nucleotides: TGTGCCAGCAGTGAGGCGGGGAGCACAGATACGCAGTATTTT.

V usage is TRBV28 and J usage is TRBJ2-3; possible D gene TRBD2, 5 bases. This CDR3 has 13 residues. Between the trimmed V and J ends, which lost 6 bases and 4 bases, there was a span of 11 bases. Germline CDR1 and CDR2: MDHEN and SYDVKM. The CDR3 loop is CASRYPRADTQYF. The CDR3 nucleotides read TGTGCCAGCAGATACCCGCGGGCAGATACGCAGTATTTT.

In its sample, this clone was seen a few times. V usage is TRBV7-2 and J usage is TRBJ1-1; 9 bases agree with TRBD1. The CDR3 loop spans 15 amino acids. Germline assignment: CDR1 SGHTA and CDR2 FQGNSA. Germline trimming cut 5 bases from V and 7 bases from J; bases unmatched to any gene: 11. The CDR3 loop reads CASSHRTGETIEAFF. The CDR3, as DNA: TGTGCCAGCAGCCATAGGACAGGGGAGACGATTGAAGCTTTCTTT.

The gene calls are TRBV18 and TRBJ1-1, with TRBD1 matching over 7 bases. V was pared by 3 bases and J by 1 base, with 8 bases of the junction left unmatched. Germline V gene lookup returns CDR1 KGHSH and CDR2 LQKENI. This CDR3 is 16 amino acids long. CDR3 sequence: CASSPLSGQQNTEAFF. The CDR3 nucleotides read TGTGCCAGCTCACCCCTATCGGGACAGCAGAACACTGAAGCTTTCTTT.

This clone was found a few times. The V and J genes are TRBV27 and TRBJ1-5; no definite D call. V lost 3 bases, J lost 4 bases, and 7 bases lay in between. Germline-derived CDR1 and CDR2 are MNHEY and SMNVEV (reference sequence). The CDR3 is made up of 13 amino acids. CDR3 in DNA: TGTGCCAGCAGTTTCTCCCCTAATCAGCCCCAGCATTTT. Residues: CASSFSPNQPQHF.

The CDR3 protein is CASSEQGENTEAFF. Written as DNA, the CDR3 is TGTGCCAGCAGTGAACAGGGGGAGAACACTGAAGCTTTCTTT. The rearrangement joins TRBV6-1 to TRBJ1-1; 7 nucleotides line up with TRBD1. The V and J ends lost 2 bases and 1 base, in that order; junction bases with no gene match: 1. CDR1 MNHNS and CDR2 SASEGT come from the germline V gene. The CDR3 has 14 amino acids.

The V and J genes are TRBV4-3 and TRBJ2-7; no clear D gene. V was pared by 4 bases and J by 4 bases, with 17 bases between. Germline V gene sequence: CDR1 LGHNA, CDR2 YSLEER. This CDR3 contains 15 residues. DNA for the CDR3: TGCGCCAGCAGCCCTGCCTCGGCGGCTGAATACGAGCAGTACTTC. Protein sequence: CASSPASAAEYEQYF.

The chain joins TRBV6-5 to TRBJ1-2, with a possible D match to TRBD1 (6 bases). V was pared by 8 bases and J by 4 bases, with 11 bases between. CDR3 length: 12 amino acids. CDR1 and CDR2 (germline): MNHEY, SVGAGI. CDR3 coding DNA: TGTGCCAGCGGTGGACAGATCTATGGCTACACCTTC. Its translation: CASGGQIYGYTF.

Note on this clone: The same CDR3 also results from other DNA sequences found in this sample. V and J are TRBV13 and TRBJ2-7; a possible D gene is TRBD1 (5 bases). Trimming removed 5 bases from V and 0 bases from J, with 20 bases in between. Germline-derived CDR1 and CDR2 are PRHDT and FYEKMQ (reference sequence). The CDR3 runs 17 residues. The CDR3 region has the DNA TGTGCCAGCAGCAAAGGGGTGGGATTAACCCTCTCCTACGAGCAGTACTTC. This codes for CASSKGVGLTLSYEQYF.

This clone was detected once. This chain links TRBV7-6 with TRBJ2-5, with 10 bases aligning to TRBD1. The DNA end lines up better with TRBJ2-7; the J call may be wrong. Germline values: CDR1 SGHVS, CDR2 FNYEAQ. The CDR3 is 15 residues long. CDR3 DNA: TGTGCCAGCAGCTTTGGACAGGGGGAGACCTACGAGCAGTACTTC. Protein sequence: CASSFGQGETYEQYF.

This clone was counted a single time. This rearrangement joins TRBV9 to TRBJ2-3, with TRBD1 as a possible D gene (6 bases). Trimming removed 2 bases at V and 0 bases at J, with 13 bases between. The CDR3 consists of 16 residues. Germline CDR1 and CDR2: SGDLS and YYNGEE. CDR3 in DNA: TGTGCCAGCAGCGTGACAGGATGGCCTAGCACAGATACGCAGTATTTT. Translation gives CASSVTGWPSTDTQYF.

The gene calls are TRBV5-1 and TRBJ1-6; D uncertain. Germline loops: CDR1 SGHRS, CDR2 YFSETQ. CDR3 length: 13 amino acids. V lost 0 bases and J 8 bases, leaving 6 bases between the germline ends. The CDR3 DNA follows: TGCGCCAGCAGCTTGGAGCGGGATTCACCCCTCCACTTT. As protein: CASSLERDSPLHF.

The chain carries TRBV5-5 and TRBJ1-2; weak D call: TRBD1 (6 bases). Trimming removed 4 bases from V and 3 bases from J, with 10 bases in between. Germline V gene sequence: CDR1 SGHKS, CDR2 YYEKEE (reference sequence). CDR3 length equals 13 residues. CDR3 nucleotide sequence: TGTGCCAGCAGCCTCCAGGGGTACTATGGCTACACCTTC. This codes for CASSLQGYYGYTF.

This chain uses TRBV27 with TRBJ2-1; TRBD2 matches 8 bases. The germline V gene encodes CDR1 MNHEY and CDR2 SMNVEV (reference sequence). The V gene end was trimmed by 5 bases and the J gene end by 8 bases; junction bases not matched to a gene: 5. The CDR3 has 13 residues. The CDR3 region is CASSRGGWDEQFF. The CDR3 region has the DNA TGTGCCAGCAGTCGGGGGGGCTGGGATGAGCAGTTCTTC.

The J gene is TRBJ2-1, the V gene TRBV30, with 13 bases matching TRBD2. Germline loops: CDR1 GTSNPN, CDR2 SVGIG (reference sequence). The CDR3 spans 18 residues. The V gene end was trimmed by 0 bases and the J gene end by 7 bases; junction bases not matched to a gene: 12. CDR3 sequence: CAWSVQGQLAGGPNEQFF. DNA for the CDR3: TGTGCCTGGAGTGTACAGGGGCAACTAGCGGGGGGGCCAAATGAGCAGTTCTTC.